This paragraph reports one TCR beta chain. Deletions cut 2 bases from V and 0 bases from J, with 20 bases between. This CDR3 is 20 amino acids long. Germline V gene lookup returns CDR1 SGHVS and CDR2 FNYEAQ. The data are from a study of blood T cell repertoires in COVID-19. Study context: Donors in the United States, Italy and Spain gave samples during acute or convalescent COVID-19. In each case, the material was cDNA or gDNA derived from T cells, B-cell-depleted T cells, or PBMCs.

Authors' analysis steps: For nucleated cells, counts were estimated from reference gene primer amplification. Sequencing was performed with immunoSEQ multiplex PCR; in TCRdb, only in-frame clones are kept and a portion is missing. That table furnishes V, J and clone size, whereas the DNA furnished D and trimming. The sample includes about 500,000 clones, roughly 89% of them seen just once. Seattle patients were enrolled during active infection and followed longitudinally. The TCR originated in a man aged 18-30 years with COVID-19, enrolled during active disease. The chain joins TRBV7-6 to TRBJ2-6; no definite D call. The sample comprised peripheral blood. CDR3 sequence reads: CASSLRPLTTLSSGANVLTF. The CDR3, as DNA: TGTGCCAGCAGCTTAAGGCCCTTGACAACACTCAGCTCTGGGGCCAACGTCCTGACTTTC.